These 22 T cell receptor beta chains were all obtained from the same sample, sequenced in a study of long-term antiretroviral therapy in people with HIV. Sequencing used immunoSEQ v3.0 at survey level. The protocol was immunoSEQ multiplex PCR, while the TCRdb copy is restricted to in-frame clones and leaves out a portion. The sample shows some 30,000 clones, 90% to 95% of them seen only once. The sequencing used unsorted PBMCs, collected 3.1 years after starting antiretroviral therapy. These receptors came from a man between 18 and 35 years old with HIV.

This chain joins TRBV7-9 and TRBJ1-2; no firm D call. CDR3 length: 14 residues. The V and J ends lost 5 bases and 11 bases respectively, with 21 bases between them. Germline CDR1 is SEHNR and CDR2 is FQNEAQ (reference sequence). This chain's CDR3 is CASSAGTLLVGYTF. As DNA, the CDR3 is TGTGCCAGCAGCGCCGGTACCCTCTTAGTTGGTTACACCTTC.

CDR3 DNA sequence: TGTGCCAGCAGCCAACAACGGGGGCCGAACACCGGGGAGCTGTTTTTT. Translation: CASSQQRGPNTGELFF. This chain links TRBV4-2 with TRBJ2-2; D possibly matches TRBD1 or TRBD2 (6 bases each). The CDR3 consists of 16 residues. V lost 2 bases and J 0 bases, leaving 10 bases between the germline ends. Germline loops: CDR1 LGHNA, CDR2 YNFKEQ.

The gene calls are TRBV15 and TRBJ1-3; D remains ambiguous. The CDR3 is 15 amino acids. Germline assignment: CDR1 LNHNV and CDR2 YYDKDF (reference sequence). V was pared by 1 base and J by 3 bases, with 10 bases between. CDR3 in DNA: TGTGCCACCAGCAGAGGAGGGTTGGGTGGAAACACCATATATTTT. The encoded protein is CATSRGGLGGNTIYF.

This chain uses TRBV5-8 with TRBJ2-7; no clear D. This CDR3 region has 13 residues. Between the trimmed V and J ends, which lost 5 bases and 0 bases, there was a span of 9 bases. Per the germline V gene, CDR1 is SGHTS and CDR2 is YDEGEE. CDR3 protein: CASSLRVSYEQYF. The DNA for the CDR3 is TGTGCCAGCAGTTTACGGGTCTCCTACGAGCAGTACTTC.

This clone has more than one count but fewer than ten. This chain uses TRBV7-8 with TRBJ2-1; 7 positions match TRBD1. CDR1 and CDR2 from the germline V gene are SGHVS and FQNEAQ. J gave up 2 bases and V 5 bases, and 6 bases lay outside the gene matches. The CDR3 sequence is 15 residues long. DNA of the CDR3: TGTGCCAGCAGCAGGATGACAGGGACCTACAATGAGCAGTTCTTC. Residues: CASSRMTGTYNEQFF.

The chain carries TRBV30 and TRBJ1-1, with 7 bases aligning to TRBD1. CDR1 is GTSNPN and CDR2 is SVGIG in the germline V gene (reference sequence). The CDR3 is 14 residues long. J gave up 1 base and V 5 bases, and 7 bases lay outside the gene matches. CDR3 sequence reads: CAWGQVFGNTEAFF. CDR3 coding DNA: TGTGCCTGGGGACAGGTTTTTGGGAACACTGAAGCTTTCTTT.

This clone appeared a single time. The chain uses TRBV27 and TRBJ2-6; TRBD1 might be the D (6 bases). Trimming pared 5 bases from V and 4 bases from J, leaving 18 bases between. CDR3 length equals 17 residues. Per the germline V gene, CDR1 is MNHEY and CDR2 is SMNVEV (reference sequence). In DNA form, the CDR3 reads TGTGCCAGCAGTGGTGACAGGCCGCCTACCGGGGCCAACGTCCTGACTTTC. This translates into CASSGDRPPTGANVLTF.

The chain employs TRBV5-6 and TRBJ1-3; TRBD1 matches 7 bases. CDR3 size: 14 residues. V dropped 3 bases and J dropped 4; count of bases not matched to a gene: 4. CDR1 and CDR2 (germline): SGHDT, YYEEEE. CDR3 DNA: TGTGCCAGCAGCTCCACAGGGGCCGGAAACACCATATATTTT. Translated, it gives CASSSTGAGNTIYF.

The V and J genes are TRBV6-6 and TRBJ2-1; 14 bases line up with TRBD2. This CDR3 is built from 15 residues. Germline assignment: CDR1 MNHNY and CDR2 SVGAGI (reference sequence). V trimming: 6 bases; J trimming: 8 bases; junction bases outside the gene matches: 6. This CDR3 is CASRPGTSGSDEQFF. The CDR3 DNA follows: TGTGCCAGCAGACCCGGGACTAGCGGGAGTGATGAGCAGTTCTTC.

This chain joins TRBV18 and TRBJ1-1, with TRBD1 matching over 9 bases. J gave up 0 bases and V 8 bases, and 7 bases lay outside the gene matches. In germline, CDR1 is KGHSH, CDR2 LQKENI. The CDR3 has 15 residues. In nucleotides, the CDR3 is TGTGCCAGCCTGTCCGGGACAGGGCTGAACACTGAAGCTTTCTTT. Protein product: CASLSGTGLNTEAFF.

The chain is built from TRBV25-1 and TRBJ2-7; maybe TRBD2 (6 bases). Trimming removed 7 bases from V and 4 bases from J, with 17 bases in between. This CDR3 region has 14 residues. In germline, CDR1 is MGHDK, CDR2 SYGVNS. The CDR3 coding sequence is TGTGCCAGCAAACTGGAGGGAGCGAGGTACGAGCAGTACTTC. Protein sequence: CASKLEGARYEQYF.

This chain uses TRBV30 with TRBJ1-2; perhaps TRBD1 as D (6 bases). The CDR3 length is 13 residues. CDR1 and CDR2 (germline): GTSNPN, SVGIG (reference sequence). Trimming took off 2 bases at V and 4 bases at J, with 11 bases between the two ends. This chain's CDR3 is CAWSPGQSYGYTF. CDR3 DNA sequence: TGTGCCTGGAGTCCTGGACAGAGCTATGGCTACACCTTC.

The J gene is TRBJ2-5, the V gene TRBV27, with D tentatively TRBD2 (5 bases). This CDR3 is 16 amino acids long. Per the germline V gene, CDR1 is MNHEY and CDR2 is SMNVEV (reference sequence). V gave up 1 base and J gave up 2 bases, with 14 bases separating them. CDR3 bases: TGTGCCAGCAGTTTATGGGCCTACAGCGGACAAGAGACCCAGTACTTC. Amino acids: CASSLWAYSGQETQYF.

As DNA, the CDR3 is TGTGCCAGCAGTTTGAGGTTAGGCGGGGAGCTGTTTTTT. This sequence encodes CASSLRLGGELFF. This chain joins TRBV27 and TRBJ2-2; D uncertain. Germline values: CDR1 MNHEY, CDR2 SMNVEV (reference sequence). V dropped 3 bases and J dropped 7 bases, with 9 bases sitting between them. This CDR3 has 13 amino acids.

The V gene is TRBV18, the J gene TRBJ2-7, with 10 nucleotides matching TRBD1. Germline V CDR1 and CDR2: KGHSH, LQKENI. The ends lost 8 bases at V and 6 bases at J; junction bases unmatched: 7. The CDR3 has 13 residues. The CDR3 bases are TGTGCCAGCGAACCTGGGGACAGGGGCGAGCAGTACTTC. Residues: CASEPGDRGEQYF.

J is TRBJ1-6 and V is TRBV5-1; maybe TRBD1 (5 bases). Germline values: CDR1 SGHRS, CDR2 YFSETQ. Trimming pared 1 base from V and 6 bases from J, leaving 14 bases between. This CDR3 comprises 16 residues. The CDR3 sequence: CASSLTFPRGNSPLHF. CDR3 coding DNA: TGCGCCAGCAGCTTGACGTTCCCAAGGGGTAATTCACCCCTCCACTTT.

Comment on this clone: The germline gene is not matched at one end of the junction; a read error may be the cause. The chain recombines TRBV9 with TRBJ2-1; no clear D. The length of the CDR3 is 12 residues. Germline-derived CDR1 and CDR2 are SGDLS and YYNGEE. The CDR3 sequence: CASSVDGPLMVF. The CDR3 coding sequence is TGTGCCAGCAGCGTAGATGGGCCTTTAATGGTCTTC.

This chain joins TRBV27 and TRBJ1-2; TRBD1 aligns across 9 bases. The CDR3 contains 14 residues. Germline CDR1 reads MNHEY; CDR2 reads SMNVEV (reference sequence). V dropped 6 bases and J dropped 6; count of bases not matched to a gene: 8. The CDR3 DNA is TGTGCCAGCAGATGGTCGGGACAGGGCAATGGCTACACCTTC. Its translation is CASRWSGQGNGYTF.

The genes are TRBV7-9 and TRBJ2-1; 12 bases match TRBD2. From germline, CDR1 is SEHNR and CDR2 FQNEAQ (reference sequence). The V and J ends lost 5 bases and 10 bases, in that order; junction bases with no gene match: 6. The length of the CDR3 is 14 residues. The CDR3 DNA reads TGTGCCAGCAGCCGTGGGACTAGCGGGTTGGAGCAGTTCTTC. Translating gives CASSRGTSGLEQFF.

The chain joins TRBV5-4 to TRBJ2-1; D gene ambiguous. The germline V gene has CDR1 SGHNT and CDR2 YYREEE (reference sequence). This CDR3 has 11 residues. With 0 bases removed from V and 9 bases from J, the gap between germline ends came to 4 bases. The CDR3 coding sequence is TGTGCCAGCAGCTTGGGAGGTGAGCAGTTCTTC. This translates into CASSLGGEQFF.

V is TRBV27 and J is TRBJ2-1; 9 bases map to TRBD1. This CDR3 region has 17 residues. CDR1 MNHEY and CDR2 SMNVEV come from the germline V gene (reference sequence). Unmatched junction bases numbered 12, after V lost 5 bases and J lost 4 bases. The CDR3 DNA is TGTGCCAGCAGTCCCCTGACAGGGGGTGCTACTTACAATGAGCAGTTCTTC. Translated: CASSPLTGGATYNEQFF.

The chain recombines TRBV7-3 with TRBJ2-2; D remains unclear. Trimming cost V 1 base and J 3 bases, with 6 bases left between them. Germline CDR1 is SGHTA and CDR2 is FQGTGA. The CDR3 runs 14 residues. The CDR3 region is CASSLNHDTGELFF. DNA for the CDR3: TGTGCCAGCAGCTTAAACCACGACACCGGGGAGCTGTTTTTT. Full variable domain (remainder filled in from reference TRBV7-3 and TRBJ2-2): GAGVSQTPSNKVTEKGKYVELRCDPISGHTALYWYRQSLGQGPEFLIYFQGTGAADDSGLPNDRFFAVRPEGSVSTLKIQRTERGDSAVYLCASSLNHDTGELFFGEGSRLTVL.